These T cell receptor beta chains were read from a single sample in a study of shared clonotypes between healthy human individuals. This table comes from immunoSEQ multiplex PCR, and its TCRdb copy is limited to in-frame clones, with some not included. The sample holds hundreds of thousands of clones, 95% to 98% seen once. The sample comprised naive CD8+ T cells sorted from blood. All receptors come from a man aged 30 to 45 in good health. Each CDR3 is given with its conserved first and last residue. A D gene is named only where the DNA matches it firmly. Not every row has a clone size; where given, it reads once, few, many or a size class.

clone_size d_call j_call v_call cdr3_aa cdr3_nt
NA NA TRBJ2-5 TRBV14 CASSRLDRGISEETQYF TGTGCCAGCAGCCGACTAGACCGGGGCATTTCCGAAGAGACCCAGTACTTC
NA TRBD1 TRBJ2-2 TRBV4-1 CASSLRDSSLRTGELFF TGCGCCAGCAGCCTCCGGGACAGCAGTCTTCGCACCGGGGAGCTGTTTTTT
NA TRBD1 TRBJ1-5 TRBV7-8 CASSPIGQGPLQPQHF TGTGCCAGCAGCCCCATAGGACAGGGACCCCTACAGCCCCAGCATTTT
NA NA TRBJ2-7 TRBV9 CASSVATSPEQYF TGTGCCAGCAGCGTAGCTACGAGTCCCGAGCAGTACTTC
NA NA TRBJ2-7 TRBV7-9 CASSPATPPYEQYF TGTGCCAGCAGCCCCGCTACCCCCCCCTACGAGCAGTACTTC
NA NA TRBJ1-2 TRBV10-3 CAISKWHGYTF TGTGCCATCAGTAAGTGGCATGGCTACACCTTC
NA NA TRBJ2-1 TRBV6-5 CASSYSVQHNEQFF TGTGCCAGCAGTTACTCGGTACAGCACAATGAGCAGTTCTTC
NA TRBD1 TRBJ2-7 TRBV7-6 CASSRTGIDEQYF TGTGCCAGCAGCCGGACAGGGATCGACGAGCAGTACTTC
NA NA TRBJ1-1 TRBV10-2 CASGEDIEAFF TGCGCCAGCGGAGAGGATATTGAAGCTTTCTTT
NA NA TRBJ1-4 TRBV27 CASSLSEVSLDNEKLFF TGTGCCAGCAGTTTATCGGAGGTCTCTTTGGATAATGAAAAACTGTTTTTT
many NA TRBJ1-2 TRBV27 CASSLDSFHGYTF TGTGCCAGCAGTTTAGACAGCTTTCATGGCTACACCTTC
NA NA TRBJ2-1 TRBV5-1 CASSQGYNEQFF TGCGCCAGCAGCCAGGGATACAATGAGCAGTTCTTC
NA NA TRBJ2-7 TRBV28 CASTEARLYTDEQYF TGTGCCAGCACTGAAGCCCGCCTTTATACCGACGAGCAGTACTTC
NA NA TRBJ2-7 TRBV5-6 CASAHGYAVPSYEQYF TGTGCCAGCGCTCACGGGTATGCCGTACCTTCCTACGAGCAGTACTTC
NA NA TRBJ2-7 TRBV27 CASSPADRSYEQYF TGTGCCAGCAGCCCCGCGGACAGAAGCTACGAGCAGTACTTC
NA NA TRBJ2-7 TRBV9 CASSPGRTTYEQYF TGTGCCAGCAGCCCTGGACGGACGACCTACGAGCAGTACTTC
NA NA TRBJ2-1 TRBV7-3 CASRLGRARIIYNEQFF TGTGCCAGCAGATTAGGACGGGCCCGAATAATCTACAATGAGCAGTTCTTC
NA TRBD2 TRBJ2-7 TRBV7-2 CASSPEVAGGREQYF TGTGCCAGCAGCCCAGAGGTAGCGGGAGGGCGGGAGCAGTACTTC
NA NA TRBJ2-1 TRBV11-2 CASSLGDGSSYNEQFF TGTGCCAGCAGCTTAGGGGACGGTAGCTCCTACAATGAGCAGTTCTTC
NA NA TRBJ1-1 TRBV28 CASKFGGTGTEAFF TGTGCCAGCAAATTCGGAGGGACGGGGACTGAAGCTTTCTTT
NA TRBD2 TRBJ2-1 TRBV25-1 CASSPGASGRYEQFF TGTGCCAGCAGCCCTGGGGCTAGCGGGAGATATGAGCAGTTCTTC
once NA TRBJ2-7 TRBV4-1 CASSQGREQYF TGCGCCAGCAGCCAGGGGCGCGAGCAGTACTTC
once NA TRBJ2-3 TRBV7-2 CASSLLLRADTQYF TGTGCCAGCAGCTTACTTTTGAGGGCAGATACGCAGTATTTT
NA NA TRBJ1-1 TRBV10-1 CASSDDSYTEAFF TGCGCCAGCAGCGACGACAGTTACACTGAAGCTTTCTTT
once NA TRBJ2-7 TRBV30 CAWSLDSRHEQYF TGTGCCTGGAGTCTAGACTCCCGGCACGAGCAGTACTTC
NA NA TRBJ2-1 TRBV29-1 CSVEGLSYNEQFF TGCAGCGTTGAAGGACTCTCCTACAATGAGCAGTTCTTC
NA TRBD1 TRBJ2-2 TRBV5-5 CASRGTANTGELFF TGTGCCAGCAGAGGGACAGCGAACACCGGGGAGCTGTTTTTT
NA TRBD1 TRBJ1-5 TRBV30 CAWTEGASNQPQHF TGTGCCTGGACCGAGGGGGCGAGCAATCAGCCCCAGCATTTT
NA NA TRBJ1-2 TRBV6-1 CASGDGSFLTGYTF TGTGCCAGTGGGGACGGTAGCTTTCTAACAGGCTACACCTTC
NA TRBD1 TRBJ1-2 TRBV9 CARGTGGTNYGYTF TGTGCCAGGGGGACAGGGGGAACCAACTATGGCTACACCTTC
NA NA TRBJ2-7 TRBV7-9 CASSLEQGEQYF TGTGCCAGCAGCTTAGAACAAGGCGAGCAGTACTTC
NA TRBD2 TRBJ2-2 TRBV11-2 CASSWEASGSITGELFF TGTGCCAGCAGCTGGGAAGCTAGCGGGAGTATCACCGGGGAGCTGTTTTTT
once NA TRBJ2-3 TRBV27 CASSPLGGASTDTQYF TGTGCCAGCAGTCCCCTCGGCGGGGCCAGCACAGATACGCAGTATTTT
NA NA TRBJ2-7 TRBV4-1 CASSQDLVEQYF TGCGCCAGCAGCCAAGATCTGGTCGAGCAGTACTTC
NA NA TRBJ2-2 TRBV29-1 CSVEPRGNTGELFF TGCAGCGTTGAACCCAGGGGAAACACCGGGGAGCTGTTTTTT
NA NA TRBJ2-7 TRBV29-1 CSVEEAPYEQYF TGCAGCGTTGAAGAAGCCCCCTACGAGCAGTACTTC
once NA TRBJ2-7 TRBV4-1 CASSQGRSREQYF TGCGCCAGCAGCCAAGGCAGGTCTAGGGAGCAGTACTTC
NA NA TRBJ1-1 TRBV4-1 CASSQDPGAPTEAFF TGCGCCAGCAGCCAAGATCCGGGGGCGCCTACTGAAGCTTTCTTT
NA NA TRBJ2-3 TRBV5-6 CASSLASSTDTQYF TGTGCCAGCAGCTTGGCCAGTAGCACAGATACGCAGTATTTT
NA TRBD1 TRBJ2-7 TRBV7-2 CASSLNEGQGLYEQYF TGTGCCAGCAGCCTGAACGAGGGACAGGGTCTCTACGAGCAGTACTTC
NA TRBD1 TRBJ2-7 TRBV9 CASSFAGTGSYEQYF TGTGCCAGCAGCTTCGCCGGGACAGGCTCCTACGAGCAGTACTTC